What follows are 28 T cell receptor beta chains derived from one specimen sequenced in a study of multiple sclerosis patients with progressive multifocal leukoencephalopathy. Assay used: immunoSEQ multiplex PCR; TCRdb lists only in-frame clones, some missing. Here the sample spans more than 25,000 clones, approximately 90% being singletons. As to time point: before natalizumab initiation. Sequencing used PBMCs. The receptors derive from a human donor with multiple sclerosis.

The rearrangement links TRBV10-2 to TRBJ1-1, with no clear D. CDR1 and CDR2 (germline): WSHSY, SAAADI. The CDR3 covers 17 residues. Trimming left V 8 bases short and J 0 bases short, with 22 bases between. The CDR3 DNA reads as TGCGCCAGCCTCGGGATTTCTTATCCTAACATGAACACTGAAGCTTTCTTT. Encoded protein: CASLGISYPNMNTEAFF.

A word on this clone: This CDR3 is also generated by other DNA sequences in the sample. The genes are TRBV5-1 and TRBJ2-2; 8 bases fit TRBD1. With 4 bases clipped from V and 6 bases from J, the junction kept 8 bases outside the gene matches. The CDR3 is 15 residues long. The germline gives CDR1 SGHRS, CDR2 YFSETQ. Written as DNA, the CDR3 is TGCGCCAGCAGCCCCGGACAGGGTAGGGCCGGGGAGCTGTTTTTT. This gives the protein CASSPGQGRAGELFF.

The chain is built from TRBV7-9 and TRBJ2-7; D possibly matches TRBD1 or TRBD2 (6 bases each). In germline, CDR1 is SEHNR, CDR2 FQNEAQ (reference sequence). Between the trimmed V and J ends, which lost 5 bases and 0 bases, there was a span of 20 bases. The CDR3 is 17 amino acids. CDR3 sequence: CASSHPSGAGVSYEQYF. CDR3 bases: TGTGCCAGCAGCCACCCCTCGGGGGCAGGGGTCTCCTACGAGCAGTACTTC.

The V gene is TRBV19, the J gene TRBJ1-6; no clear D gene. Trimming took off 6 bases at V and 3 bases at J, with 9 bases between the two ends. CDR1 and CDR2 from the germline V gene are LNHDA and SQIVND (reference sequence). This CDR3 region has 14 residues. The CDR3 reads CASSLTDYNSPLHF. The CDR3 bases are TGTGCCAGTAGCTTGACGGACTATAATTCACCCCTCCACTTT.

The J gene is TRBJ1-6, the V gene TRBV30, with D possibly TRBD1 on 5 matching bases. Trimming left V 1 base short and J 9 bases short, with 10 bases between. Germline values: CDR1 GTSNPN, CDR2 SVGIG (reference sequence). CDR3 length equals 13 residues. CDR3 loop: CAWSAMGGSPLHF. The CDR3, as DNA: TGTGCCTGGAGTGCCATGGGGGGTTCACCCCTCCACTTT.

The J gene is TRBJ2-2, the V gene TRBV6-5; perhaps TRBD1 as D (6 bases). With 6 bases removed from V and 6 bases from J, the gap between germline ends came to 14 bases. The CDR3 has 14 residues. Germline V gene lookup returns CDR1 MNHEY and CDR2 SVGAGI. The CDR3 reads CASSLLQGPGELFF. DNA of the CDR3: TGTGCCAGCAGCTTACTACAGGGACCCGGGGAGCTGTTTTTT.

The rearrangement joins TRBV30 to TRBJ2-7; D is uncertain. Germline lookup yields CDR1 GTSNPN and CDR2 SVGIG (reference sequence). The CDR3 contains 13 residues. The ends were cut back, 2 bases at V and 0 bases at J, with 8 bases in the middle. The CDR3 protein is CAWSRDFSYEQYF. The CDR3 region has the DNA TGTGCCTGGAGTAGAGACTTCTCCTACGAGCAGTACTTC.

This chain uses TRBV4-3 with TRBJ2-3; D ambiguous. Germline loops: CDR1 LGHNA, CDR2 YSLEER. The CDR3 is 14 residues long. V was clipped by 0 bases and J by 0 bases, with 4 bases between them. CDR3 nucleotides: TGCGCCAGCAGCCAAGACGGGAGCACAGATACGCAGTATTTT. Amino acid sequence: CASSQDGSTDTQYF.

This clone showed up just once. The J gene is TRBJ1-5, the V gene TRBV28; unclear D gene. V was cut by 1 base and J by 4 bases, with 11 bases left in between. Per the germline V gene, CDR1 is MDHEN and CDR2 is SYDVKM. The CDR3 runs 15 residues. The chain's CDR3 is CASSLLGNGNQPQHF. Written as DNA, the CDR3 is TGTGCCAGCAGTTTATTAGGGAATGGGAATCAGCCCCAGCATTTT.

This chain joins TRBV7-9 and TRBJ2-3; D unclear. The V end was cut by 4 bases, the J end by 2 bases, with 4 bases between. The CDR3 contains 12 residues. The germline V gene has CDR1 SEHNR and CDR2 FQNEAQ (reference sequence). The CDR3 coding sequence is TGTGCCAGCAGCTCTTACACAGATACGCAGTATTTT. This encodes CASSSYTDTQYF.

V gene TRBV5-1 combines with J gene TRBJ2-7; possible D gene TRBD2, 6 bases. The CDR3 length is 14 residues. From germline, CDR1 is SGHRS and CDR2 YFSETQ. V was trimmed by 0 bases and J by 3 bases, leaving 10 bases between them. For the CDR3, the DNA is TGCGCCAGCAGCTTGGCGTACGGGGGCTACGAGCAGTACTTC. It specifies CASSLAYGGYEQYF.

This chain uses TRBV18 with TRBJ2-2; 10 nucleotides align to TRBD1. V shed 4 bases, J shed 4 bases, and the junction held 3 bases outside the gene matches. The germline gives CDR1 KGHSH, CDR2 LQKENI. This CDR3 has 15 amino acids. CDR3 sequence: CASSQGQGGTGELFF. The DNA of the CDR3 is TGTGCCAGCTCACAAGGACAGGGGGGCACCGGGGAGCTGTTTTTT.

This chain joins TRBV28 and TRBJ2-2; 8 nucleotides match TRBD2. V dropped 1 base and J dropped 5; count of bases not matched to a gene: 0. CDR3 length: 14 amino acids. CDR1 and CDR2 (germline): MDHEN, SYDVKM. Here the CDR3 DNA reads TGTGCCAGCAGTTTATTAGCGGGAACCGGGGAGCTGTTTTTT. Amino acids: CASSLLAGTGELFF.

The gene calls are TRBV2 and TRBJ1-1; no clear D gene. V was shortened by 9 bases and J by 1 base, with 9 bases between the two germline ends. CDR3 length equals 12 residues. Germline V gene data show CDR1 as SNHLY and CDR2 as FYNNEI. The CDR3, as DNA: TGTGCCAGGAGGGAGGAGAACACTGAAGCTTTCTTT. This codes for CARREENTEAFF.

The J gene is TRBJ1-6, the V gene TRBV11-1; no clear D gene. Per the germline V gene, CDR1 is SGHAT and CDR2 is FQDESV (reference sequence). The CDR3 has 13 amino acids. V shed 8 bases and J shed 10 bases, with 15 bases lying between them. The CDR3 DNA sequence: TGTGCCAGCCGAATGGGATTAGGATCACCCCTCCACTTT. Translating gives CASRMGLGSPLHF.

A note on this clone: Since no conserved phenylalanine or tryptophan closes the CDR3, a read error is the likely cause. The DNA is left out, because the CDR3 cannot be placed on it with certainty; the CDR3 is given as TCRdb lists it. The chain joins TRBV6-5 to TRBJ2-7. Germline V gene lookup returns CDR1 MNHEY and CDR2 SVGAGI. The CDR3 length equals 11 residues, ends included. The CDR3 here is CASIKGLDSTL.

The chain joins TRBV9 to TRBJ2-1; 7 bases are shared with TRBD2. CDR1 and CDR2 (germline): SGDLS, YYNGEE. V lost 0 bases and J lost 10; bases outside the gene matches: 4. The length of the CDR3 is 13 residues. CDR3 bases: TGTGCCAGCAGCGTAGCGGGGGAGGGGGAGCAGTTCTTC. This encodes CASSVAGEGEQFF.

The chain carries TRBV4-3 and TRBJ2-3; possibly TRBD2 for D (7 bases). This CDR3 is built from 15 residues. Germline lookup yields CDR1 LGHNA and CDR2 YSLEER. Trimming shortened V by 3 bases and J by 1 base, and 11 bases separated the two germline ends. Written as DNA, the CDR3 is TGCGCCAGCAGCCACCGGGGGGCTGGCACAGATACGCAGTATTTT. Translation: CASSHRGAGTDTQYF.

The chain joins TRBV7-3 to TRBJ1-1; no clear D gene. V lost 2 bases and J lost 2, with 6 bases in between. CDR3 length: 13 residues. Germline V gives CDR1 SGHTA, CDR2 FQGTGA. The CDR3 region is CASSLGSNTEAFF. In DNA, the CDR3 is TGTGCCAGCAGCTTAGGGAGCAACACTGAAGCTTTCTTT.

This clone is a singleton in its sample. This chain uses TRBV4-1 with TRBJ2-2; unclear D gene. Germline V CDR1 and CDR2: MGHRA, YSYEKL. The CDR3 runs 14 residues. The V and J ends lost 1 base and 4 bases respectively, with 7 bases between them. The chain's CDR3 is CASSQAPGTGELFF. The CDR3 DNA follows: TGCGCCAGCAGCCAAGCTCCGGGCACCGGGGAGCTGTTTTTT.

The J gene is TRBJ1-1, the V gene TRBV6-1; no reliable D call. Trimming shortened V by 3 bases and J by 5 bases, and 10 bases separated the two germline ends. The CDR3 extends over 13 amino acids. Germline CDR1 MNHNS, CDR2 SASEGT. DNA of the CDR3: TGTGCCAGCAGTGAGCAGCAAGGTACTGAAGCTTTCTTT. Protein sequence: CASSEQQGTEAFF.

The V and J genes are TRBV9 and TRBJ2-7; D is perhaps TRBD1 (6 bases). Germline CDR1 SGDLS, CDR2 YYNGEE. V lost 0 bases, J lost 1 base, and 17 bases lay in between. The CDR3 runs to 17 residues. For the CDR3, the DNA is TGTGCCAGCAGCGTAGGATCAGGGGAATTCCGATCCTACGAGCAGTACTTC. This translates into CASSVGSGEFRSYEQYF.

This chain connects TRBV28 to TRBJ1-4, with D possibly TRBD1 on 5 matching bases. The CDR3 sequence is 12 residues long. In germline, CDR1 is MDHEN, CDR2 SYDVKM. The V end was cut by 5 bases, the J end by 11 bases, with 12 bases between. CDR3 coding DNA: TGTGCCAGCAGTGTCCGGGACGCCAAACTGTTTTTT. Its translation is CASSVRDAKLFF.

On this clone itself: An end of the junction does not agree with germline; a read error may underlie this. The chain is built from TRBV5-1 and TRBJ2-5, with TRBD2 identical over 10 bases. This CDR3 spans 17 amino acids. Looked up from germline, CDR1 is SGHRS and CDR2 is YFSETQ. CDR3 amino acids: CARSWGASGGSQETQYF. The CDR3 DNA reads as TGCGCCCGCAGCTGGGGGGCTAGCGGGGGTTCACAAGAGACCCAGTACTTC. Variable domain in full (rest from reference TRBV5-1 and TRBJ2-5): KAGVTQTPRYLIKTRGQQVTLSCSPISGHRSVSWYQQTPGQGLQFLFEYFSETQRNKGNFPGRFSGRQFSNSRSEMNVSTLELGDSALYLCARSWGASGGSQETQYFGPGTRLLVL.

The chain carries TRBV5-1 and TRBJ2-7, with 10 positions matching TRBD2. V trimming: 0 bases; J trimming: 3 bases; junction bases outside the gene matches: 9. Germline V gene data show CDR1 as SGHRS and CDR2 as YFSETQ. The CDR3 spans 17 residues. The CDR3 DNA is TGCGCCAGCAGCTTGGTTAGCGGGAGGCCCTCTCTCTACGAGCAGTACTTC. Protein sequence: CASSLVSGRPSLYEQYF.

This rearrangement joins TRBV6-5 to TRBJ2-2, with D unclear. Per germline, CDR1 MNHEY and CDR2 SVGAGI. This CDR3 comprises 13 residues. Trimming took off 1 base at V and 7 bases at J, with 7 bases between the two ends. CDR3: CASSYYPGGELFF. CDR3 DNA sequence: TGTGCCAGCAGTTACTACCCAGGCGGGGAGCTGTTTTTT.

This sequence joins TRBV6-1 and TRBJ1-2; D ambiguous. This CDR3 comprises 15 residues. Germline values: CDR1 MNHNS, CDR2 SASEGT. Trimming shortened V by 6 bases and J by 5 bases, and 19 bases separated the two germline ends. CDR3 bases: TGTGCCAGCAGGATACCGCCGCACAGCCCTTATGGCTACACCTTC. It codes for CASRIPPHSPYGYTF.

V usage is TRBV4-3 and J usage is TRBJ1-1; D unresolved. The CDR3 covers 15 residues. The ends were cut back, 0 bases at V and 4 bases at J, with 12 bases in the middle. The germline CDR1 and CDR2 sequences are LGHNA and YSLEER. The CDR3 is CASSQDQETPTEAFF. The CDR3 bases are TGCGCCAGCAGCCAAGATCAGGAAACGCCCACTGAAGCTTTCTTT.